The clone carrying this T cell receptor beta chain was picked up many times. What it recognizes is unknown. One entry per CDR3 protein, called by TCRdb with MiXCR from the 5' RACE reads. The profile covers approximately 69,000 distinct CDR3 sequences, with approximately 12% appearing a single time and roughly 6% taken by the ten largest. This entry comes from a study of early T cells in non-severe SARS-CoV-2 infection. Study-wide results and limits: Matching against VDJdb likely underestimated virus-specific expansions, favoring anti-spike CD8.

Germline-derived CDR1 and CDR2 are MRHNA and SNTAGT. The CDR3 covers 14 residues. V lost 5 bases to trimming and J lost 5 bases, with 10 bases between them. The sequenced sample was whole blood. The sequence derives from an adult who was a healthcare worker with PCR-confirmed SARS-CoV-2 infection or an uninfected control (not recorded which). The chain carries TRBV6-4 and TRBJ1-6; D may be TRBD1 (6 bases). The CDR3 bases are TGTGCCAGCAGTCGACAGGCGGATAATTCACCCCTCCACTTT. This gives the protein CASSRQADNSPLHF.